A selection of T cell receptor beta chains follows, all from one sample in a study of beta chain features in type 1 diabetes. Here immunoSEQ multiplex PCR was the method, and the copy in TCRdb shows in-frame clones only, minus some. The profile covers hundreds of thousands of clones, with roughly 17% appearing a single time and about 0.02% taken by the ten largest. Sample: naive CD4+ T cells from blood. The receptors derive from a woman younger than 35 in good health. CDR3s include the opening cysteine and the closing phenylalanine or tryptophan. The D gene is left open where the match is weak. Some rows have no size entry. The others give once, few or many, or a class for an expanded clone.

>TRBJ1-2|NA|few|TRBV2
CASSPERGYTF
TGTGCCAGCAGTCCAGAGAGGGGCTACACCTTC
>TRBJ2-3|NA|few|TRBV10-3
CAITSISGTQYF
TGTGCCATCACCTCGATCTCCGGGACGCAGTATTTT
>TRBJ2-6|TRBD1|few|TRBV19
CASSPGQGSWVSGANVLTF
TGTGCCAGTAGTCCGGGACAGGGGTCATGGGTCTCCGGGGCCAACGTCCTGACTTTC
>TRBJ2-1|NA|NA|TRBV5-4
CASSFEGFRVEQFF
TGTGCCAGCAGCTTTGAGGGCTTCAGGGTTGAGCAGTTCTTC
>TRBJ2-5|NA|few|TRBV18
CASSPRVGAGETQYF
TGTGCCAGCTCACCACGCGTAGGTGCCGGGGAGACCCAGTACTTC
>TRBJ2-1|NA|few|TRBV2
CASREQGHEQFF
TGTGCCAGCAGGGAACAGGGTCATGAGCAGTTCTTC
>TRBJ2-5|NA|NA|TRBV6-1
CASSVTGNRETQYF
TGTGCCAGCAGTGTTACAGGGAATCGGGAGACCCAGTACTTC
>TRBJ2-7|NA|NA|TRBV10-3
CAIGSGGIYEQYF
TGTGCCATCGGGTCTGGAGGCATCTACGAGCAGTACTTC
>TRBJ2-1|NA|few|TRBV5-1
CASSPAGGYNEQFF
TGCGCCAGCAGCCCGGCCGGGGGCTACAATGAGCAGTTCTTC
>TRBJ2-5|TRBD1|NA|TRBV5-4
CASSQGQGETQYF
TGTGCCAGCAGCCAGGGACAGGGGGAGACCCAGTACTTC
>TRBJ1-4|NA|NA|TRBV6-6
CASSAGLNEKLFF
TGTGCCAGCAGTGCAGGCCTTAATGAAAAACTGTTTTTT
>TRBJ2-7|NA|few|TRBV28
CASSRTGYEQYF
TGTGCCAGCAGTAGAACTGGCTACGAGCAGTACTTC
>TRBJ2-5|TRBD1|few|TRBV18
CASSPVLGQGQETQYF
TGTGCCAGCTCACCAGTCCTGGGACAGGGGCAAGAGACCCAGTACTTC
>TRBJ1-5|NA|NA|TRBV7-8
CASSPNRVSNQPQHF
TGTGCCAGCAGCCCAAACAGGGTTAGCAATCAGCCCCAGCATTTT
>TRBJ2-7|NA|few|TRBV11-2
CASSLRISYEQYF
TGTGCCAGCAGCTTAAGGATCTCCTACGAGCAGTACTTC
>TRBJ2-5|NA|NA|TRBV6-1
CASSEARPLAAILWSQYF
TGTGCCAGCAGTGAAGCCAGGCCTCTAGCTGCCATCCTCTGGTCCCAGTACTTC
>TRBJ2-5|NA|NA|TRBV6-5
CASSYSKIGTQYF
TGTGCCAGCAGTTACTCGAAAATCGGGACCCAGTACTTC
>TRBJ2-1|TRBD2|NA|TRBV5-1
CASSFRAGDYNEQFF
TGCGCCAGCAGCTTTCGAGCGGGAGATTACAATGAGCAGTTCTTC
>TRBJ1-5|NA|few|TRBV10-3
CAITPGSNQPQHF
TGTGCCATCACACCGGGCAGCAATCAGCCCCAGCATTTT
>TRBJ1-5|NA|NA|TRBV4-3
CASSQALSQPQHF
TGCGCCAGCAGCCAAGCCCTTAGTCAGCCCCAGCATTTT
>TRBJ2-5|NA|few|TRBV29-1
CSVGWTEETQYF
TGCAGCGTGGGATGGACAGAAGAGACCCAGTACTTC
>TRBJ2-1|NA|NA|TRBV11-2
CASEARPRSYNEQFF
TGTGCCTCCGAGGCTCGTCCCAGATCATACAATGAGCAGTTCTTC
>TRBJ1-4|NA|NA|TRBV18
CASSRVIGEKLFF
TGTGCCAGCTCCAGGGTGATTGGGGAAAAACTGTTTTTT
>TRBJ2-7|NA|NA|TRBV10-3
CAISDLVESYEQYF
TGTGCCATCAGTGATTTAGTCGAATCCTACGAGCAGTACTTC
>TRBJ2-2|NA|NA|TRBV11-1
CASSLGQWAGQNTGELFF
TGTGCCAGCAGCTTAGGCCAGTGGGCAGGGCAGAACACCGGGGAGCTGTTTTTT
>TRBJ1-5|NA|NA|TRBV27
CASSLRGVGNNQPQHF
TGTGCCAGCAGTTTACGCGGGGTTGGAAACAATCAGCCCCAGCATTTT
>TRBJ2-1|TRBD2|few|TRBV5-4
CASSLGGLAGGDEQFF
TGTGCCAGCAGCTTGGGTGGTCTAGCGGGAGGGGATGAGCAGTTCTTC
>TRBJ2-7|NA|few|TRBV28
CASSPGGRRYEQYF
TGTGCCAGCAGCCCTGGGGGTAGGAGGTACGAGCAGTACTTC